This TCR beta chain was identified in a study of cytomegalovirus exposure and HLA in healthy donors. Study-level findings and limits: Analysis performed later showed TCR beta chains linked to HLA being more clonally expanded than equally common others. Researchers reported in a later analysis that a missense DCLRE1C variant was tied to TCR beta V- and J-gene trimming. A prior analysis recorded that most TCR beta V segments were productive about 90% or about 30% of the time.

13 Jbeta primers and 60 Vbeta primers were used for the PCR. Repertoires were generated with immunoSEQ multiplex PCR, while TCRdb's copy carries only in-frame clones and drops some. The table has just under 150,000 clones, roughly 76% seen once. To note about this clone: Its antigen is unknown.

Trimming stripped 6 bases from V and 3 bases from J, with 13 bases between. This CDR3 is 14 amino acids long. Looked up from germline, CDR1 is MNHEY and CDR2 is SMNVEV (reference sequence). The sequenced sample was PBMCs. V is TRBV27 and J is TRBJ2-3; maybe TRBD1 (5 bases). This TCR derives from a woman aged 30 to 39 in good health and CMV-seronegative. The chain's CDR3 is CASSRRQGTDTQYF. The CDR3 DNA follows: TGTGCCAGCAGCCGGCGGCAGGGAACAGATACGCAGTATTTT.